These T cell receptor beta chains were read from a single sample in a study of response to subunit inactivated influenza vaccine. From the RT-PCR reads, TCRdb called clonotypes with MiXCR, one entry per CDR3 protein. The sample carries 450,000 to 600,000 distinct CDR3 sequences, 7.6% recorded once. Sequenced here: PBMCs from blood, sampled less than 30 months after vaccination. Receptor source: a man between 50 and 70 years old who received an inactivated influenza vaccine. The CDR3 runs from the conserved cysteine through the conserved F or W. A D gene is named only where the DNA matches it firmly. Expanded clones get a size class; other rows say once, few or many, or leave the size out.

few	.	TRBJ2-5	13	TRBV20-1	CSAGGRSQETQYF	TGCAGTGCTGGAGGACGGTCACAAGAGACCCAGTACTTC
few	TRBD2	TRBJ2-3	16	TRBV7-9	CASSLFAGGSTDTQYF	TGTGCCAGCAGCTTATTCGCGGGGGGAAGCACAGATACGCAGTATTTT
many	.	TRBJ2-3	17	TRBV5-1	CASRATGTLTLTDTQYF	TGCGCCAGCAGAGCGACCGGGACTCTTACCCTCACAGATACGCAGTATTTT
.	.	TRBJ2-5	14	TRBV7-6	CASSLGLLQETQYF	TGTGCCAGCAGCTTAGGCCTACTGCAAGAGACCCAGTACTTC
many	TRBD1	TRBJ2-7	15	TRBV4-3	CASSKTGQGDYEQYF	TGCGCCAGCAGCAAAACGGGACAGGGGGACTACGAGCAGTACTTC
few	.	TRBJ2-7	14	TRBV6-1	CASRTIRLSYEQYF	TGTGCCAGCAGGACTATCCGCCTGTCCTACGAGCAGTACTTC
few	.	TRBJ2-1	17	TRBV4-2	CASSQVLGARAYNEQFF	TGTGCCAGCAGCCAAGTCCTAGGAGCCAGGGCTTACAATGAGCAGTTCTTC
few	.	TRBJ1-2	12	TRBV19	CAANQFGYGYTF	TGTGCCGCCAACCAATTTGGATATGGCTACACCTTC
many	.	TRBJ1-1	15	TRBV20-1	CSARRVGHRNTEAFF	TGCAGTGCTAGACGTGTGGGACACCGGAACACTGAAGCTTTCTTT
few	.	TRBJ1-1	12	TRBV20-1	CSASSGIWAAFF	TGCAGTGCTAGTTCGGGAATCTGGGCTGCTTTCTTT
.	.	TRBJ2-2	15	TRBV5-1	CASSLAAGSPGELFF	TGCGCCAGCAGCTTGGCCGCAGGGAGCCCCGGGGAGCTGTTTTTT
many	TRBD1	TRBJ2-3	14	TRBV20-1	CSARDQGATDTQYF	TGCAGTGCTAGAGACCAGGGGGCGACAGATACGCAGTATTTT
.	.	TRBJ2-3	18	TRBV5-5	CASRTGTPSILSTDTQYF	TGTGCCAGCAGAACCGGGACCCCGAGCATACTAAGCACAGATACGCAGTATTTT
few	.	TRBJ2-7	14	TRBV7-9	CASSLGGFLYEQYF	TGTGCCAGCAGCTTAGGGGGCTTCTTATACGAGCAGTACTTC
few	.	TRBJ2-1	17	TRBV24-1	CATSDSTPLQVGNEQFF	TGTGCCACCAGTGACTCAACTCCACTCCAGGTAGGGAATGAGCAGTTCTTC
.	.	TRBJ2-7	13	TRBV5-1	CASSLESPNEQYF	TGCGCCAGCAGCTTAGAGTCCCCTAATGAGCAGTACTTC
few	.	TRBJ2-1	13	TRBV6-2/TRBV6-3	CASSYWQFNEQFF	TGTGCCAGCAGTTATTGGCAGTTCAATGAGCAGTTCTTC
.	.	TRBJ2-5	13	TRBV6-5	CASSYMGSETQYF	TGTGCCAGCAGTTACATGGGTTCAGAGACCCAGTACTTC
.	TRBD2	TRBJ2-5	18	TRBV28	CASSWEGGLAGVDETQYF	TGTGCCAGCAGTTGGGAGGGGGGACTAGCGGGAGTAGACGAGACCCAGTACTTC
few	.	TRBJ2-1	14	TRBV29-1	CSVALAALRAEQFF	TGCAGCGTTGCTCTCGCAGCTTTAAGGGCTGAGCAGTTCTTC
many	.	TRBJ2-7	14	TRBV3-1	CASSQSQGYNEQYF	TGTGCCAGCAGCCAAAGCCAGGGGTATAACGAGCAGTACTTC
.	TRBD2	TRBJ2-1	13	TRBV5-1	CASSLVFGTSLFF	TGCGCCAGCAGCTTGGTTTTTGGGACTAGTCTGTTCTTC
.	.	TRBJ2-7	14	TRBV7-6	CASSLTGQSYEQYF	TGTGCCAGCAGCTTAACCGGCCAGAGCTACGAGCAGTACTTC
many	TRBD2	TRBJ2-7	16	TRBV12-3/TRBV12-4	CASSSWGLAGSHEQYF	TGTGCCAGCAGTTCCTGGGGACTAGCGGGATCCCACGAGCAGTACTTC
many	.	TRBJ2-5	15	TRBV7-9	CASSPQGTDQETQYF	TGTGCCAGCAGCCCCCAGGGAACCGATCAAGAGACCCAGTACTTC
many	TRBD1	TRBJ2-3	15	TRBV5-1	CASSLGQGSTDTQYF	TGTGCCAGCAGCCTGGGACAGGGTAGCACAGATACGCAGTATTTT
.	TRBD2	TRBJ2-4	16	TRBV6-2/TRBV6-3	CASRPPGLGAKNIQYF	TGTGCCAGCAGGCCACCGGGACTAGGAGCCAAAAACATTCAGTACTTC
once	.	TRBJ2-5	12	TRBV20-1	CSASRLQETQYF	TGCAGTGCTAGCAGACTCCAGGAGACCCAGTACTTC
.	.	TRBJ2-5	16	TRBV2	CASSEAGMGWQETQYF	TGTGCCAGCAGTGAAGCGGGGATGGGGTGGCAAGAGACCCAGTACTTC
few	.	TRBJ1-1	16	TRBV5-1	CASSSTPYFMNTEAFF	TGCGCCAGCAGCTCGACACCCTATTTTATGAACACTGAAGCTTTCTTT
many	TRBD1	TRBJ2-5	15	TRBV5-6	CASSLWTGGGETQYF	TGTGCCAGCAGCCTTTGGACAGGGGGTGGGGAGACCCAGTACTTC
few	.	TRBJ2-7	15	TRBV20-1	CSGVPGTRRVYEQYF	TGCAGTGGAGTCCCCGGGACCCGGCGGGTGTACGAGCAGTACTTC
few	TRBD2	TRBJ2-1	15	TRBV13	CASSPGLAVINEQFF	TGTGCCAGCAGCCCGGGACTAGCGGTGATCAATGAGCAGTTCTTC
.	.	TRBJ2-7	14	TRBV7-2	CASSSALDAYEQYF	TGTGCCAGCAGCTCGGCCCTGGATGCCTACGAGCAGTACTTC
few	.	TRBJ2-3	18	TRBV3-1	CASSQEQDTLWTTDTQYF	TGTGCCAGCAGCCAAGAACAGGATACTTTGTGGACCACAGATACGCAGTATTTT
many	.	TRBJ1-1	14	TRBV12-3/TRBV12-4	CASMQGVVNTEAFF	TGTGCCAGCATGCAGGGAGTCGTGAACACTGAAGCTTTCTTT
few	TRBD2	TRBJ2-4	15	TRBV7-2	CASSPRTSGRNIQYF	TGTGCCAGCAGCCCTCGGACTAGCGGGAGAAACATTCAGTACTTC
.	TRBD1	TRBJ1-2	15	TRBV7-9	CASSRWQGDHYGYTF	TGTGCCAGCAGCCGTTGGCAGGGGGACCACTATGGCTACACCTTC
.	.	TRBJ1-5	14	TRBV20-1	CSARAGPINQPQHF	TGCAGTGCTAGGGCGGGACCGATAAATCAGCCCCAGCATTTT
many	.	TRBJ1-6	14	TRBV6-1	CASTPGGVNSPLHF	TGTGCCAGCACCCCGGGAGGGGTTAATTCACCCCTCCACTTT
.	.	TRBJ1-2	13	TRBV6-1	CASRVTEDYGYTF	TGTGCCAGCAGGGTAACAGAAGACTATGGCTACACCTTC
many	TRBD1	TRBJ2-1	14	TRBV12-3/TRBV12-4	CASSPRGQTNEQFF	TGTGCCAGCAGCCCCCGGGGACAGACAAATGAGCAGTTCTTC
.	.	TRBJ1-4	16	TRBV12-3/TRBV12-4	CASSLGRLEAREKLFF	TGTGCCAGCAGCTTGGGACGGCTTGAGGCCCGTGAAAAACTGTTTTTT
many	.	TRBJ2-7	14	TRBV7-2	CASSLAVQAYEQYF	TGTGCCAGCAGCTTAGCGGTACAGGCCTACGAGCAGTACTTC
few	TRBD2	TRBJ2-3	16	TRBV20-1	CSARPIAGGNTDTQYF	TGCAGTGCTAGACCGATAGCGGGGGGGAACACAGATACGCAGTATTTT
many	.	TRBJ1-1	13	TRBV25-1	CASTPQMNTEAFF	TGTGCCAGCACCCCTCAGATGAACACTGAAGCTTTCTTT
.	.	TRBJ2-7	14	TRBV30	CAWSVSAFLYEQYF	TGTGCCTGGAGTGTTTCGGCGTTCCTTTACGAGCAGTACTTC
.	.	TRBJ2-3	13	TRBV24-1	CAASRGAHDTQYF	TGTGCCGCGTCTCGGGGGGCACATGATACGCAGTATTTT
.	.	TRBJ2-2	15	TRBV7-8	CASSLNAGPAGELFF	TGTGCCAGCAGCTTAAATGCGGGTCCTGCCGGGGAGCTGTTTTTT
many	TRBD1	TRBJ1-4	15	TRBV6-1	CASSQGQGAGEKLFF	TGTGCCAGCAGTCAGGGACAGGGGGCGGGGGAAAAACTGTTTTTT
few	.	TRBJ2-5	15	TRBV7-2	CASSLVGGGQETQYF	TGTGCCAGCAGCTTGGTGGGTGGGGGCCAAGAGACCCAGTACTTC
.	TRBD1	TRBJ1-2	14	TRBV5-1	CASRDRVANYGYTF	TGCGCCAGCAGGGACAGGGTAGCTAACTATGGCTACACCTTC
many	TRBD2	TRBJ2-1	17	TRBV7-9	CASSLGKLAGDYNEQFF	TGTGCCAGCAGCTTAGGTAAACTAGCGGGAGACTACAATGAGCAGTTCTTC
.	TRBD1	TRBJ2-4	17	TRBV20-1	CSAPEGTGVVTKNIQYF	TGCAGTGCTCCCGAAGGGACAGGGGTGGTAACCAAAAACATTCAGTACTTC
.	.	TRBJ2-3	13	TRBV5-8	CASSLEQSDTQYF	TGTGCCAGCAGCTTGGAGCAATCAGATACGCAGTATTTT